A single sample is the source of the 14 T cell receptor beta chains below, sequenced in a study of OX40 agonist ivuxolimab in advanced cancers. Assay: immunoSEQ multiplex PCR; the TCRdb copy retains only in-frame clones and omits some. This sample has around 85,000 clones; about 90% occur once, and the top ten carry 8.4%. The material was CD4+ or CD8+ T cells sorted from blood, obtained in a trial of the OX40 agonist ivuxolimab. These receptors all stem from an adult with an advanced solid tumor such as melanoma, head and neck, liver or kidney cancer.

The chain joins TRBV9 to TRBJ2-3; 9 bases match TRBD2. Germline loops: CDR1 SGDLS, CDR2 YYNGEE. The V and J ends lost 3 bases and 2 bases, in that order; junction bases with no gene match: 7. The CDR3 has 16 amino acids. CDR3 DNA sequence: TGTGCCAGCAGCGGATCAGCGGGGGGCATCACAGATACGCAGTATTTT. Translated, it gives CASSGSAGGITDTQYF.

This clone was seen once. Relative to the germline gene, one junction end is altered; a read error may explain this. The gene calls are TRBV6-8 and TRBJ2-1; 7 nucleotides align to TRBD1. CDR3 length equals 15 residues. Per germline, CDR1 MNHGY and CDR2 SAAAGT. This CDR3 is CAGSYSGGPWNEQFF. For the CDR3, the DNA is TGTGCCGGCAGTTACTCAGGGGGACCGTGGAATGAGCAGTTCTTC.

This chain connects TRBV28 to TRBJ2-5, with D perhaps TRBD1 (6 bases). The CDR3 totals 14 residues. V lost 7 bases, J lost 5 bases, and 17 bases lay in between. Germline CDR1 is MDHEN and CDR2 is SYDVKM. The CDR3 spells CASTPQGREETQYF. Written as DNA, the CDR3 is TGTGCCAGCACTCCCCAGGGGAGAGAGGAGACCCAGTACTTC.

The chain carries TRBV30 and TRBJ1-1; 10 nucleotides match TRBD1. The CDR3 sequence is 14 residues long. V lost 4 bases and J lost 6; bases outside the gene matches: 8. CDR1 and CDR2 from the germline V gene are GTSNPN and SVGIG (reference sequence). The CDR3 sequence is CAWTAGTGDSEAFF. In DNA form, the CDR3 reads TGTGCCTGGACCGCGGGGACAGGGGATTCTGAAGCTTTCTTT.

The chain carries TRBV4-3 and TRBJ1-5; 8 positions agree with TRBD1. The CDR3 length is 19 residues. Germline V gene sequence: CDR1 LGHNA, CDR2 YSLEER. The ends lost 0 bases at V and 0 bases at J; junction bases unmatched: 10. CDR3 nucleotides: TGCGCCAGCAGCCAAGACCCCGTGCAGGGGGCTAGTAGCAATCAGCCCCAGCATTTT. Protein sequence: CASSQDPVQGASSNQPQHF.

V gene TRBV7-9 combines with J gene TRBJ2-1; either TRBD1 or TRBD2 may supply D (5 bases each). The CDR3 has 16 residues. CDR1 SEHNR and CDR2 FQNEAQ come from the germline V gene (reference sequence). V lost 5 bases to trimming and J lost 1 base, with 15 bases between them. The CDR3 DNA reads TGTGCCAGCAGCCCCCCAGGGAGTGGATCCTACAATGAGCAGTTCTTC. Translating gives CASSPPGSGSYNEQFF.

Of note for this clone: Other DNA sequences in the sample encode the same CDR3. The rearrangement joins TRBV6-5 to TRBJ2-7; the D is unclear. Trimming took 3 bases from V and 0 from J, leaving 6 bases between them. The length of the CDR3 is 13 residues. Germline values: CDR1 MNHEY, CDR2 SVGAGI. The DNA for the CDR3 is TGTGCCAGCAGTTATACCAGCTCCTACGAGCAGTACTTC. Protein: CASSYTSSYEQYF.

The chain carries TRBV28 and TRBJ1-2; D uncertain. The CDR3 loop spans 13 amino acids. Trimming pared 10 bases from V and 2 bases from J, leaving 14 bases between. Germline V gene lookup returns CDR1 MDHEN and CDR2 SYDVKM. CDR3 in DNA: TGTGCCACCCAAATCGCGGAAAACTATGGCTACACCTTC. Translation gives CATQIAENYGYTF.

This clone has only one observation. The chain couples TRBV6-5 to TRBJ2-1; TRBD2 might be the D (6 bases). With 2 bases removed from V and 9 bases from J, the gap between germline ends came to 14 bases. Germline CDR1 is MNHEY and CDR2 is SVGAGI. This CDR3 has 14 residues. The CDR3 coding sequence is TGTGCCAGCAGTTACAGACTAGAGATTGGTGAGCAGTTCTTC. Its protein product is CASSYRLEIGEQFF.

The chain is built from TRBV13 and TRBJ2-1; 8 bases align to TRBD1. CDR3 length equals 15 residues. CDR1 and CDR2 (germline): PRHDT, FYEKMQ (reference sequence). The V segment lost 5 bases and the J segment 9 bases; nucleotides outside the gene matches: 12. CDR3: CASSPLGQGASEQFF. The CDR3 DNA follows: TGTGCCAGCAGCCCCCTCGGGCAGGGGGCATCTGAGCAGTTCTTC. Filled out from reference TRBV13 and TRBJ2-1, the complete variable domain reads AAGVIQSPRHLIKEKRETATLKCYPIPRHDTVYWYQQGPGQDPQFLISFYEKMQSDKGSIPDRFSAQQFSDYHSELNMSSLELGDSALYFCASSPLGQGASEQFFGPGTRLTVL.

This chain uses TRBV29-1 with TRBJ2-4; D tentatively reads TRBD1 or TRBD2 (5 bases each). Between the trimmed V and J ends, which lost 7 bases and 2 bases, there was a span of 9 bases. The CDR3 consists of 12 residues. Germline values: CDR1 SQVTM, CDR2 ANQGSEA. DNA of the CDR3: TGCAGCGCCGGGACCACCAAAAACATTCAGTACTTC. Protein product: CSAGTTKNIQYF.

The J gene is TRBJ1-1, the V gene TRBV29-1; 12 bases match TRBD1. The V gene's germline CDR1 is SQVTM and CDR2 ANQGSEA. The V segment lost 1 base and the J segment 6 bases; nucleotides outside the gene matches: 3. The CDR3 covers 14 residues. The CDR3 sequence: CSVEAWDRGPEAFF. The CDR3 DNA follows: TGCAGCGTTGAAGCGTGGGACAGGGGGCCTGAAGCTTTCTTT.

This chain links TRBV27 with TRBJ2-3; the match to TRBD2 covers 7 bases. V shed 3 bases, J shed 2 bases, and the junction held 5 bases outside the gene matches. The CDR3 is made up of 15 amino acids. CDR1 MNHEY and CDR2 SMNVEV come from the germline V gene (reference sequence). CDR3 coding DNA: TGTGCCAGCAGTTTCCTAGCGGTGAACACAGATACGCAGTATTTT. Translating gives CASSFLAVNTDTQYF.

The chain recombines TRBV4-3 with TRBJ1-4; tentative D call: TRBD1 (6 bases). The CDR3 runs to 17 residues. Trimming shortened V by 4 bases and J by 0 bases, and 15 bases separated the two germline ends. Germline CDR1 LGHNA, CDR2 YSLEER. The CDR3: CASSPFSTGTTNEKLFF. The CDR3 DNA follows: TGCGCCAGCAGCCCGTTTTCAACAGGGACAACTAATGAAAAACTGTTTTTT.